This entry is about one T cell receptor (beta chain). The data stem from a study of T cell responses to AZD1222 COVID-19 vaccine. In the study overall: Combined were second doses at about 4 or about 12 weeks.

V dropped 6 bases and J dropped 2; count of bases not matched to a gene: 7. In germline, CDR1 is MNHEY, CDR2 SVGEGT. This CDR3 has 14 residues. Clones were sequenced by immunoSEQ multiplex PCR, and TCRdb holds only the in-frame ones, with some missing. The sample has around 200,000 clones, about nine tenths seen once; the top ten hold approximately 0.97%. The sequence was obtained from an adult in good health. Specimen: peripheral blood, collected on day 0 of AZD1222 vaccination. The rearrangement uses TRBV6-2 or TRBV6-3 and TRBJ2-7; 7 bases are shared with TRBD1. CDR3 bases: TGTGCCAGCAGCAGGGACAGACCAACCTACGAGCAGTACTTC. This encodes CASSRDRPTYEQYF.